This entry features one T cell receptor beta chain sequence. These data belong to a study of T cell changes during pregnancy in multiple sclerosis. Generated by immunoSEQ multiplex PCR, the TCRdb table keeps only in-frame clones and is missing some. The sample holds under 45,000 clones, about nine tenths seen once. The CDR3 is made up of 18 amino acids. V shed 0 bases and J shed 3 bases, with 18 bases lying between them. Germline V gene data show CDR1 as LGHNA and CDR2 as YSLEER. This chain links TRBV4-3 with TRBJ2-1, with TRBD2 as a possible D gene (6 bases). The sequence came from a female donor with multiple sclerosis, enrolled in a pregnancy study. This specimen consisted of CD4+ T cells from peripheral blood mononuclear cells, obtained in the first trimester of pregnancy. CDR3 amino acids: CASSQDTSGEWGYNEQFF. The CDR3 DNA follows: TGCGCCAGCAGCCAAGATACGTCGGGAGAGTGGGGCTACAATGAGCAGTTCTTC.